This T cell receptor beta chain was identified in a study of CD8 T cells in Susac syndrome. V trimming: 3 bases; J trimming: 5 bases; junction bases outside the gene matches: 6. The CDR3 consists of 14 residues. Germline CDR1 MGHDK, CDR2 SYGVNS. Negative isolation was used for CD8+ and CD4+ T cells, and FACS enrichment was applied to TEMRA cells. The authors reverse transcribed 0.5 to 1 ug RNA with random hexamers. MiXCR, run by TCRdb on the immunoSEQ multiplex PCR reads, gives a single entry per CDR3 protein. The sample comprises under 150,000 distinct CDR3 sequences, approximately 95% of which are singletons, and over 0.065% rests with the top ten.

J is TRBJ1-1 and V is TRBV25-1; the match to TRBD1 covers 7 bases. The sequence derives from a human donor with Susac syndrome. Sequencing was carried out using CD4+ T cells from PBMCs. CDR3 nucleotides: TGTGCCAGCAGTGATTTAGGGGGCTCAACTGAAGCTTTCTTT. Its protein product is CASSDLGGSTEAFF.